The TCR beta chain described here comes from a study of read filtering for tumor transcriptome and immune sequencing. At the level of the study: After DNase treatment, RNA was made into whole-transcriptome libraries.

This library used around 400 ng RNA and molecular barcoded adaptors spanning alpha/delta and beta/gamma chains. TCRdb redid the calling of the reads with MiXCR, one entry per CDR3 protein. There are 100,000 to 150,000 distinct CDR3 sequences in the sample; about 13% occur only once, and 6.5% to 9% lies in the top ten. This clonotype has ten or more counts. CDR1 is SQVTM and CDR2 is ANQGSEA in the germline V gene. V lost 3 bases and J lost 0; bases outside the gene matches: 4. The CDR3 has 15 residues. The chain recombines TRBV29-1 with TRBJ2-1, with 8 bases aligning to TRBD2. This receptor was obtained from a donor at least 40 years old with multiple myeloma. Sequenced input: a population of CD138-negative cells sorted from bone marrow. The CDR3 DNA is TGCAGCGTTGAGGGGCGGGAGGCCTCCTACAATGAGCAGTTCTTC. As protein: CSVEGREASYNEQFF.